A single sample is the source of the 18 T cell receptor beta chains below, sequenced in a study of neoadjuvant anti-PD-1 for oral cavity cancer. Sequencing was performed with immunoSEQ multiplex PCR; in TCRdb, only in-frame clones are kept and a portion is missing. This table holds 15,000 to 20,000 clones, about three fifths found once. The sequenced sample was PBMCs, obtained before nivolumab (anti-PD-1) treatment. The receptor set was obtained from a person aged 40-85 years with oral cavity squamous cell carcinoma.

Written as DNA, the CDR3 is TGTGCCTGGAGGGACGGGAACCGCGGAACAAATGAAAAACTGTTTTTT. Its protein product is CAWRDGNRGTNEKLFF. V gene TRBV30 combines with J gene TRBJ1-4; the D is unclear. V shed 3 bases and J shed 5 bases, with 19 bases lying between them. Germline-derived CDR1 and CDR2 are GTSNPN and SVGIG (reference sequence). The CDR3 extends over 16 amino acids.

In this sample, this clone turned up a few times. The junction and the germline gene differ at one end; a read error may be behind it. The chain combines TRBV7-7 with TRBJ1-1, with TRBD1 identical over 8 bases. The CDR3 covers 16 residues. Germline lookup yields CDR1 SSHAT and CDR2 FNYEAQ (reference sequence). This CDR3 reads CASSLVQGAVNTEAFF. The CDR3 region has the DNA TGTGCTAGCAGCTTAGTGCAGGGGGCTGTGAACACTGAAGCTTTCTTT.

The chain joins TRBV7-8 to TRBJ2-7, with TRBD1 identical over 8 bases. The CDR3 runs to 14 residues. The germline gives CDR1 SGHVS, CDR2 FQNEAQ. J lost 4 bases, V lost 3 bases, and 5 bases had no gene match. For the CDR3, the DNA is TGTGCCAGCAGCTTGGTGGACAGGGTATACGAGCAGTACTTC. This codes for CASSLVDRVYEQYF.

The CDR3 DNA follows: TGCGCCAGCAGCCAAGGAGGGACAGGGGGAGGGAACACTGAAGCTTTCTTT. This codes for CASSQGGTGGGNTEAFF. V is TRBV4-1 and J is TRBJ1-1, with TRBD1 matching over 11 bases. V dropped 1 base and J dropped 1; count of bases not matched to a gene: 5. The germline CDR1 and CDR2 sequences are MGHRA and YSYEKL. The CDR3 extends over 17 amino acids.

V gene TRBV4-1 combines with J gene TRBJ2-4; 7 bases agree with TRBD1. This CDR3 contains 19 residues. From germline, CDR1 is MGHRA and CDR2 YSYEKL. V gave up 3 bases and J gave up 0 bases; unmatched junction bases: 14. The CDR3 DNA reads as TGCGCCAGCAGCCAGCCCATAATCCGGACAGGACTAGCCAAAAACATTCAGTACTTC. This sequence encodes CASSQPIIRTGLAKNIQYF.

The sample holds a few counts of this clone. The chain uses TRBV14 and TRBJ1-1, with D possibly being TRBD1 (6 bases). CDR1 and CDR2 (germline): SGHDN, FVKESK. This CDR3 is 16 amino acids long. V lost 4 bases, J lost 4 bases, and 19 bases lay in between. The CDR3 sequence is CASSPVGGATGTEAFF. DNA of the CDR3: TGTGCCAGCAGCCCAGTCGGGGGGGCCACGGGCACTGAAGCTTTCTTT.

This chain uses TRBV5-6 with TRBJ1-2; 8 nucleotides align to TRBD1. The germline CDR1 and CDR2 sequences are SGHDT and YYEEEE. This CDR3 comprises 15 residues. V lost 2 bases to trimming and J lost 4 bases; unmatched junction nucleotides: 7. The CDR3 spells CASSLPGQVFYGYTF. Here the CDR3 DNA reads TGTGCCAGCAGCTTACCGGGACAGGTTTTCTATGGCTACACCTTC.

V and J are TRBV30 and TRBJ1-1; D remains unclear. Per the germline V gene, CDR1 is GTSNPN and CDR2 is SVGIG (reference sequence). The V end lost 2 bases, the J end lost 1 base, and 8 bases lay between the germline ends. The CDR3 has 13 amino acids. The CDR3 here is CAWSLFPNTEAFF. The CDR3 DNA is TGTGCCTGGAGTCTCTTTCCGAACACTGAAGCTTTCTTT.

The chain combines TRBV6-5 with TRBJ2-2; a weak D match, TRBD2 (5 bases). Trimming stripped 0 bases from V and 3 bases from J, with 5 bases between. The CDR3 spans 14 residues. Germline V gene data show CDR1 as MNHEY and CDR2 as SVGAGI. CDR3 sequence reads: CASSYSRDTGELFF. The DNA of the CDR3 is TGTGCCAGCAGTTACTCGAGGGACACCGGGGAGCTGTTTTTT.

The chain recombines TRBV29-1 with TRBJ2-1; 8 bases align to TRBD1. The CDR3 is 15 amino acids. V lost 5 bases and J lost 3; bases outside the gene matches: 9. Germline V gene lookup returns CDR1 SQVTM and CDR2 ANQGSEA. The chain's CDR3 is CSVSTSGTGYNEQFF. The CDR3 nucleotides are TGCAGCGTTTCCACCTCCGGGACAGGCTACAATGAGCAGTTCTTC.

The chain employs TRBV2 and TRBJ1-2; 8 bases agree with TRBD1. The V and J ends lost 4 bases and 8 bases, in that order; junction bases with no gene match: 3. Germline V gives CDR1 SNHLY, CDR2 FYNNEI. The CDR3 has 12 amino acids. The CDR3 DNA is TGTGCCAGCAGTGTAACAGGGGGAGGCTACACCTTC. Translation: CASSVTGGGYTF. The whole variable domain, filled in from reference TRBV2 and TRBJ1-2, reads EPEVTQTPSHQVTQMGQEVILRCVPISNHLYFYWYRQILGQKVEFLVSFYNNEISEKSEIFDDQFSVERPDGSNFTLKIRSTKLEDSAMYFCASSVTGGGYTFGSGTRLTVV.

This rearrangement joins TRBV2 to TRBJ1-1; TRBD1 matches at 8 bases. This CDR3 comprises 17 residues. The trim removed 6 bases at V and 3 bases at J, leaving 15 bases unmatched. Germline V gene data show CDR1 as SNHLY and CDR2 as FYNNEI. The chain's CDR3 is CASSESGTGNSYTEAFF. CDR3 coding DNA: TGTGCCAGCAGCGAATCCGGGACAGGCAATAGCTACACTGAAGCTTTCTTT.

In this sample, this clone turned up a few times. The V call is TRBV30, the J call TRBJ1-1; D remains unclear. The CDR3 extends over 12 amino acids. The germline V gene has CDR1 GTSNPN and CDR2 SVGIG (reference sequence). Trimming removed 4 bases from V and 6 bases from J, with 12 bases in between. CDR3: CAWIVSRAEAFF. The CDR3 coding sequence is TGTGCCTGGATTGTGAGTCGCGCTGAAGCTTTCTTT.

This clone was seen a handful of times. CDR3 sequence (DNA): TGTGCCAGCAGTACGGGAGGATCCTACAATGAGCAGTTCTTC. Amino acid sequence: CASSTGGSYNEQFF. The chain has TRBV27 and TRBJ2-1; 7 bases fit TRBD2. The V gene end was trimmed by 5 bases and the J gene end by 1 base; junction bases not matched to a gene: 2. From germline, CDR1 is MNHEY and CDR2 SMNVEV (reference sequence). The length of the CDR3 is 14 residues.

This clone was recorded once. The V gene is TRBV30, the J gene TRBJ1-4; tentative D call: TRBD1 (6 bases). Germline-derived CDR1 and CDR2 are GTSNPN and SVGIG (reference sequence). The CDR3 extends over 14 amino acids. V dropped 0 bases and J dropped 8 bases, with 13 bases sitting between them. The CDR3 loop reads CAWSVGGGGEKLFF. In DNA form, the CDR3 reads TGTGCCTGGAGTGTAGGAGGGGGAGGCGAAAAACTGTTTTTT.

This chain links TRBV5-8 with TRBJ2-7; TRBD2 aligns across 7 bases. V dropped 4 bases and J dropped 5; count of bases not matched to a gene: 9. The CDR3 is made up of 14 amino acids. Germline V CDR1 and CDR2: SGHTS, YDEGEE. The CDR3 reads CASSGPGLVNEQYF. Here the CDR3 DNA reads TGTGCCAGCAGCGGCCCCGGACTAGTGAACGAGCAGTACTTC.

V gene TRBV30 combines with J gene TRBJ2-1; TRBD2 aligns across 7 bases. This CDR3 comprises 15 residues. The germline CDR1 and CDR2 sequences are GTSNPN and SVGIG (reference sequence). The V gene end was trimmed by 4 bases and the J gene end by 4 bases; junction bases not matched to a gene: 10. In DNA form, the CDR3 reads TGTGCCTGGACCCTCCTGGGACTAACTTACAATGAGCAGTTCTTC. This codes for CAWTLLGLTYNEQFF.

This chain connects TRBV11-3 to TRBJ2-2; D is possibly TRBD1 or TRBD2 (6 bases each). V lost 8 bases and J lost 5, with 12 bases in between. Germline V gene data show CDR1 as SGHNT and CDR2 as YENEEA. This CDR3 spans 13 amino acids. This chain's CDR3 is CASARGVTGELFF. DNA of the CDR3: TGTGCCAGCGCAAGGGGGGTAACCGGGGAGCTGTTTTTT. The variable domain in full, completed from reference TRBV11-3 and TRBJ2-2, reads EAGVVQSPRYKIIEKKQPVAFWCNPISGHNTLYWYLQNLGQGPELLIRYENEEAVDDSQLPKDRFSAERLKGVDSTLKIQPAELGDSAVYLCASARGVTGELFFGEGSRLTVL.